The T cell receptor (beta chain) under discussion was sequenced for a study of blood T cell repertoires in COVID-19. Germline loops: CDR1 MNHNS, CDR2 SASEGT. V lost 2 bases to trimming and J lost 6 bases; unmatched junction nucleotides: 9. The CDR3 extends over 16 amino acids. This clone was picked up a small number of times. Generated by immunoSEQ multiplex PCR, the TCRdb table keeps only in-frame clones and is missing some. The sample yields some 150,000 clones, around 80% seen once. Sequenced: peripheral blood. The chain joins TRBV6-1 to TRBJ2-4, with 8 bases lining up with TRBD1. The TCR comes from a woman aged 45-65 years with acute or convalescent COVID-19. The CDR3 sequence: CASSERGDRFLNIQYF. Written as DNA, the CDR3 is TGTGCCAGCAGTGAAAGGGGGGACAGGTTTTTAAACATTCAGTACTTC.